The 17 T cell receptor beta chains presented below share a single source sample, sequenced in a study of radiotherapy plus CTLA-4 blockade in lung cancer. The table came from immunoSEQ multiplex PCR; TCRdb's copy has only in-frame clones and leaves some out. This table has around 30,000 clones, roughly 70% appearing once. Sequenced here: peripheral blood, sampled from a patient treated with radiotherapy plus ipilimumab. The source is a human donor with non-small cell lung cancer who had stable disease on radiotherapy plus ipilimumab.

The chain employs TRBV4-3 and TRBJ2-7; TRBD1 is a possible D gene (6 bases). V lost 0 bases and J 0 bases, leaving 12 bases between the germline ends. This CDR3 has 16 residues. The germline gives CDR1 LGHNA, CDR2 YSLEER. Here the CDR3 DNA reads TGCGCCAGCAGCCAAGATCGGCAGGGGATCTCCTACGAGCAGTACTTC. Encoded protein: CASSQDRQGISYEQYF.

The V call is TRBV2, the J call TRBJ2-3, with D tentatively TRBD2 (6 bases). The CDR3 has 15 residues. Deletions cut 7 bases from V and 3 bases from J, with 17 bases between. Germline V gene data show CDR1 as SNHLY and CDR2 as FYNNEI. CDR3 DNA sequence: TGTGCCAGCACAAGGGAGAGGGGAGGAACAGATACGCAGTATTTT. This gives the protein CASTRERGGTDTQYF.

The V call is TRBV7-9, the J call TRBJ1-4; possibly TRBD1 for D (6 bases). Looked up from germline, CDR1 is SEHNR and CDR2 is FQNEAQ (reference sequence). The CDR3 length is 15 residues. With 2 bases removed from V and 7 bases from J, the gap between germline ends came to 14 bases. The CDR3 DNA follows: TGTGCCAGCAGCTTAAATTCAGGGGCAGCTGAAAAACTGTTTTTT. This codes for CASSLNSGAAEKLFF.

The CDR3 coding sequence is TGTGCCAGCAGTGAACAGGGGGGGCTCTATGAAGCTTTCTTT. Protein product: CASSEQGGLYEAFF. This rearrangement joins TRBV6-1 to TRBJ1-1, with 7 bases that match TRBD1. The length of the CDR3 is 14 residues. V shed 2 bases, J shed 7 bases, and the junction held 7 bases outside the gene matches. CDR1 is MNHNS, CDR2 SASEGT, per germline.

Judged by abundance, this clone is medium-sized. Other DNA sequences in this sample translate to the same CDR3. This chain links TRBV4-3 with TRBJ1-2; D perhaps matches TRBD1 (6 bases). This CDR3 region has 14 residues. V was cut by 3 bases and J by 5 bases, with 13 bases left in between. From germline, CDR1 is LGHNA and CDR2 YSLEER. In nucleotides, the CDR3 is TGCGCCAGCAGCCAGAGAGGAGGGGGTTATGGCTACACCTTC. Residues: CASSQRGGGYGYTF.

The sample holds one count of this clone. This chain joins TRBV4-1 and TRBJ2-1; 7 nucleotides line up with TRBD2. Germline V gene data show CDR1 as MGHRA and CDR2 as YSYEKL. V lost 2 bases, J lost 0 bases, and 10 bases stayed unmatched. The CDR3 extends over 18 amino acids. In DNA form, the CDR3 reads TGCGCCAGCAGCCAAACCATAGCCGCTAGCGGCTCCTACAATGAGCAGTTCTTC. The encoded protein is CASSQTIAASGSYNEQFF.

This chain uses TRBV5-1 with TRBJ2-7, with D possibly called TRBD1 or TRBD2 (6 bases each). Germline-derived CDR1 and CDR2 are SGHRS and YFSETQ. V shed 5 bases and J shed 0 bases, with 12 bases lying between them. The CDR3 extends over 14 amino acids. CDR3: CASSGGGSSYEQYF. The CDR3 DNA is TGCGCCAGCAGTGGAGGGGGGAGCTCCTACGAGCAGTACTTC.

The CDR3 sequence is CASSQKVTNHKSRANVLTF. The CDR3 bases are TGTGCCAGTAGTCAAAAAGTGACAAATCACAAAAGTCGGGCCAACGTCCTGACTTTC. The V gene is TRBV19, the J gene TRBJ2-6, with D hard to call. The germline V gene has CDR1 LNHDA and CDR2 SQIVND (reference sequence). This CDR3 is built from 19 residues. Trimming left V 5 bases short and J 5 bases short, with 25 bases between.

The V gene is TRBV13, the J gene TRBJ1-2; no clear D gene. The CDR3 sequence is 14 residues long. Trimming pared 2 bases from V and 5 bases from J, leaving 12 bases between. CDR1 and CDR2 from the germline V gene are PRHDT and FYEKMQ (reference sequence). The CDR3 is CASSLRFRTYGYTF. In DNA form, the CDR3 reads TGTGCCAGCAGCTTAAGGTTTAGGACTTATGGCTACACCTTC.

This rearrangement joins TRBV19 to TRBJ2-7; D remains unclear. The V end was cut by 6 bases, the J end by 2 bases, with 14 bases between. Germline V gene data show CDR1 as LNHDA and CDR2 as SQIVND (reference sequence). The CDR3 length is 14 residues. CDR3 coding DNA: TGTGCCAGTAGCCCTGGTGGGCAACCCTACGAGCAGTACTTC. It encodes CASSPGGQPYEQYF.

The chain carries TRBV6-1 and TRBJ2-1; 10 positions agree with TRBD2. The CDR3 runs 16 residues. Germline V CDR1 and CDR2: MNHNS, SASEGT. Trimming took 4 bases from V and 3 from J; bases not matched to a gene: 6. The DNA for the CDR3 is TGTGCCAGCAGTGTTGGGCGGACTAGCGGCTACAATGAGCAGTTCTTC. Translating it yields CASSVGRTSGYNEQFF.

In DNA, the CDR3 is TGCGCCAGCAGTCAATCAGGGGCTGAGATTTATGGCTACACCTTC. Translating it yields CASSQSGAEIYGYTF. The V and J genes are TRBV23-1 and TRBJ1-2, with D maybe TRBD1 (5 bases). TRBV23-1 is marked as an open reading frame, function uncertain. The CDR3 length is 15 residues. V was cut by 0 bases and J by 5 bases, with 13 bases left in between.

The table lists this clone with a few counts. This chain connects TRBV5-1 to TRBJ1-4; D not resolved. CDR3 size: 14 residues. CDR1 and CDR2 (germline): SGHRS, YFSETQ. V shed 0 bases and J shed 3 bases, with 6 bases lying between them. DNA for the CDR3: TGCGCCAGCAGCTTGGGCCAAGCTAATGAAAAACTGTTTTTT. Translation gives CASSLGQANEKLFF.

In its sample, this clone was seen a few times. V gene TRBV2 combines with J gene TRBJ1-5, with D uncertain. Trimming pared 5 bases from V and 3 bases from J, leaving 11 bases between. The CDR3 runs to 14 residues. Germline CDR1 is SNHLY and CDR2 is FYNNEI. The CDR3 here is CASSNERDNQPQHF. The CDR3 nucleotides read TGTGCCAGCAGTAATGAGAGAGACAATCAGCCCCAGCATTTT.

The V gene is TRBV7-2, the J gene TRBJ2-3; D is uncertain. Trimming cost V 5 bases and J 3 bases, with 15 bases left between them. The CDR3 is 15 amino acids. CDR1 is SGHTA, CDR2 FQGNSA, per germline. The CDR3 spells CASSAAGISTDTQYF. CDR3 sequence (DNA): TGTGCCAGCAGCGCCGCAGGAATTTCTACAGATACGCAGTATTTT.

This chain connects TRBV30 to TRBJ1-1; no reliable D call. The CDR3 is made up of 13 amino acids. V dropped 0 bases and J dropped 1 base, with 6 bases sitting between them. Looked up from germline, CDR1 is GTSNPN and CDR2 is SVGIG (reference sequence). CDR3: CAWSVEGNTEAFF. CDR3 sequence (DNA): TGTGCCTGGAGTGTAGAAGGGAACACTGAAGCTTTCTTT. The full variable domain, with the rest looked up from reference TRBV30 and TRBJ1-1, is SQTIHQWPATLVQPVGSPLSLECTVEGTSNPNLYWYRQAAGRGLQLLFYSVGIGQISSEVPQNLSASRPQDRQFILSSKKLLLSDSGFYLCAWSVEGNTEAFFGQGTRLTVV.

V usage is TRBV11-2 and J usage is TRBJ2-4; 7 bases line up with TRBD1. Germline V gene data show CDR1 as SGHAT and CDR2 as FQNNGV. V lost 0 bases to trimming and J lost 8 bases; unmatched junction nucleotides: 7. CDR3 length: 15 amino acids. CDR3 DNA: TGTGCCAGCAGCTTAGATAAGGGGGCCGGGGACATTCAGTACTTC. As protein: CASSLDKGAGDIQYF.